One and the same sample provided the 11 T cell receptor beta chains below, sequenced in a study of T cell responses to AZD1222 COVID-19 vaccine. The repertoire was sequenced with immunoSEQ multiplex PCR; TCRdb's copy has only in-frame clones and lacks some. The table records over 100,000 clones, around 87% of them present only once. Sequenced material: peripheral blood, taken 28 days after the second AZD1222 dose. The source is an adult who received the AZD1222 COVID-19 vaccine.

The V gene is TRBV5-4, the J gene TRBJ1-6; D is ambiguous. The V end was cut by 4 bases, the J end by 8 bases, with 10 bases between. The CDR3 totals 13 residues. CDR1 SGHNT and CDR2 YYREEE come from the germline V gene (reference sequence). The CDR3 bases are TGTGCCAGCAGCCCCCTTTTAGATTCACCCCTCCACTTT. Encoded protein: CASSPLLDSPLHF.

The genes are TRBV9 and TRBJ1-1; 7 nucleotides match TRBD1. The CDR3 spans 14 residues. CDR1 is SGDLS, CDR2 YYNGEE, per germline. V lost 4 bases and J lost 4; bases outside the gene matches: 7. CDR3 coding DNA: TGTGCCAGCAGCACAGGGGATAGGGGCACTGAAGCTTTCTTT. Its protein is CASSTGDRGTEAFF.

The chain uses TRBV6-5 and TRBJ1-3, with D possibly matching TRBD1 (6 bases). V was trimmed by 6 bases and J by 2 bases, leaving 14 bases between them. The CDR3 is 15 amino acids. Germline CDR1 is MNHEY and CDR2 is SVGAGI. The CDR3 reads CASRYTGGPGNTIYF. The CDR3 coding sequence is TGTGCCAGCAGATACACCGGGGGGCCTGGAAACACCATATATTTT.

The chain uses TRBV6-2 or TRBV6-3 and TRBJ1-6, with 7 nucleotides matching TRBD1. Germline loops: CDR1 MNHEY, CDR2 SVGEGT. Losses at the gene ends were 4 bases for V and 8 bases for J; bases not matched to a gene: 8. CDR3 length: 15 amino acids. The DNA for the CDR3 is TGTGCCAGCAGTTTCTTCGCGACAGGGTATTCACCCCTCCACTTT. Its protein is CASSFFATGYSPLHF.

The count of this clone is one. This chain connects TRBV12-3 or TRBV12-4 to TRBJ1-4, with 8 nucleotides matching TRBD1. V shed 3 bases, J shed 7 bases, and the junction held 1 base outside the gene matches. This CDR3 is built from 13 residues. The CDR3 region is CASSFTGGEKLFF. DNA of the CDR3: TGTGCCAGCAGTTTTACAGGGGGTGAAAAACTGTTTTTT.

This chain uses TRBV7-3 with TRBJ2-5; a possible D gene is TRBD1 (5 bases). Trimming pared 1 base from V and 5 bases from J, leaving 11 bases between. Per germline, CDR1 SGHTA and CDR2 FQGTGA. The CDR3 is made up of 14 amino acids. DNA for the CDR3: TGTGCCAGCAGCTTAAGTGGGGCCGGGGAGACCCAGTACTTC. It encodes CASSLSGAGETQYF.

The CDR3 region is CASSQVRGWQGNPEAFF. The DNA of the CDR3 is TGCGCCAGCAGCCAAGTTCGGGGCTGGCAGGGGAATCCTGAAGCTTTCTTT. This chain connects TRBV4-3 to TRBJ1-1; TRBD1 is a possible D gene (6 bases). There are 17 residues in the CDR3. Germline V CDR1 and CDR2: LGHNA, YSLEER. Trimming stripped 1 base from V and 6 bases from J, with 21 bases between.

This clone is a singleton in its sample. The V call is TRBV29-1, the J call TRBJ2-1; no definite D call. Trimming shortened V by 2 bases and J by 7 bases, and 6 bases separated the two germline ends. The length of the CDR3 is 11 residues. Germline V gene sequence: CDR1 SQVTM, CDR2 ANQGSEA. The CDR3 region is CSVESWNEQFF. The CDR3 DNA reads TGCAGCGTTGAAAGCTGGAATGAGCAGTTCTTC.

The chain employs TRBV28 and TRBJ2-1, with 13 bases aligning to TRBD2. The CDR3 extends over 15 amino acids. In germline, CDR1 is MDHEN, CDR2 SYDVKM. The V gene end was trimmed by 4 bases and the J gene end by 6 bases; junction bases not matched to a gene: 3. This chain's CDR3 is CASSSLAGGSNEQFF. Here the CDR3 DNA reads TGTGCCAGCAGTTCACTAGCGGGAGGGTCCAATGAGCAGTTCTTC.

The gene calls are TRBV6-2 or TRBV6-3 and TRBJ1-1; D is ambiguous. CDR1 is MNHEY, CDR2 SVGEGT, per germline. Deletions cut 1 base from V and 5 bases from J, with 8 bases between. This CDR3 region has 13 residues. CDR3 sequence (DNA): TGTGCCAGCAGTTACTGGAGGGAAACTGAAGCTTTCTTT. This translates into CASSYWRETEAFF.

This chain uses TRBV7-3 with TRBJ1-2; no definite D call. Trimming removed 5 bases at V and 7 bases at J, with 14 bases between. Germline values: CDR1 SGHTA, CDR2 FQGTGA. The CDR3 has 13 residues. This CDR3 reads CASSPPVSGGYTF. CDR3 DNA sequence: TGTGCCAGCAGCCCGCCGGTGTCCGGTGGCTACACCTTC.